The rows below give T cell receptor beta chains drawn from one sample of a study of cytomegalovirus exposure and HLA in healthy donors. Using immunoSEQ multiplex PCR, the repertoire was profiled, and TCRdb retains in-frame clones only, with some absent. The sample has more than 85,000 clones, over 85% seen once. The sequenced sample consisted of PBMCs. These receptors came from a young woman in good health and CMV-seronegative. CDR3s include the opening cysteine and the closing phenylalanine or tryptophan. A D gene is named only where the DNA matches it firmly. Only part of the rows carry a size: once, few, many, or a class if the clone is expanded.

v_call	j_call	d_call	clone_size	cdr3_aa	cdr3_nt
TRBV29-1	TRBJ2-5	TRBD2	-	CSALGLAMETQYF	TGCAGCGCCCTTGGACTAGCCATGGAGACCCAGTACTTC
TRBV5-4	TRBJ1-4	-	once	CASSLRDSNEKLFF	TGTGCCAGCAGCTTGCGGGATTCTAATGAAAAACTGTTTTTT
TRBV6-1	TRBJ2-1	-	-	CASSAASLWQFF	TGTGCCAGCAGTGCAGCAAGCTTGTGGCAGTTCTTC
TRBV25-1	TRBJ1-1	TRBD1	-	CASSPKGQGAANTEAFF	TGTGCCAGCAGTCCCAAGGGACAGGGGGCTGCGAACACTGAAGCTTTCTTT
TRBV6-5	TRBJ1-1	-	-	CASRPGGGWVAAFF	TGTGCCAGCAGACCCGGGGGAGGGTGGGTTGCGGCTTTCTTT
TRBV11-2	TRBJ2-3	-	-	CASSFKRQGMRDTQYF	TGTGCCAGCAGCTTCAAGAGGCAGGGGATGCGGGATACGCAGTATTTT
TRBV2	TRBJ1-1	-	-	CASSESRSLEKAFF	TGTGCCAGCAGTGAATCACGGAGTCTTGAGAAAGCTTTCTTT
TRBV2	TRBJ1-1	-	-	CASNLRQLNTEAFF	TGTGCCAGCAACCTCAGACAACTGAACACTGAAGCTTTCTTT
TRBV15	TRBJ1-4	-	-	CATSRDRVTTNEKLFF	TGTGCCACCAGCAGAGACAGGGTAACAACTAATGAAAAACTGTTTTTT
TRBV19	TRBJ2-1	TRBD1	-	CASSMNDRGKQFF	TGTGCCAGTAGTATGAACGACAGGGGTAAGCAGTTCTTC
TRBV19	TRBJ1-1	TRBD1	-	CASRKSGGLNTEAFF	TGTGCCAGTAGAAAGTCAGGGGGTCTGAACACTGAAGCTTTCTTT
TRBV6-5	TRBJ2-7	TRBD2	-	CASSYSASGGPYEQYF	TGTGCCAGCAGTTACTCGGCTAGCGGGGGGCCCTACGAGCAGTACTTC
TRBV30	TRBJ2-5	-	-	CAWSVLETQYF	TGTGCCTGGAGTGTTCTAGAGACCCAGTACTTC
TRBV2	TRBJ2-3	TRBD2	-	CASTREGTRTDTQYF	TGTGCCAGCACCCGGGAGGGGACACGCACAGATACGCAGTATTTT
TRBV28	TRBJ2-7	-	-	CASSLGASSYEQYF	TGTGCCAGCAGTTTAGGAGCAAGCTCCTACGAGCAGTACTTC
TRBV6-4	TRBJ2-1	-	-	CASSEQGESNEQFF	TGTGCCAGCAGTGAACAGGGAGAATCCAATGAGCAGTTCTTC
TRBV5-5	TRBJ1-2	TRBD1	-	CASSLSIGQGTIYGYTF	TGTGCCAGCAGCTTGTCCATCGGACAGGGAACAATTTATGGCTACACCTTC
TRBV5-1	TRBJ2-7	-	once	CASSLEGLSYEQYF	TGCGCCAGCAGCTTGGAAGGACTCAGCTACGAGCAGTACTTC
TRBV6-5	TRBJ1-3	-	-	CASSYGLHSGNTIYF	TGTGCCAGCAGTTACGGCTTACACTCTGGAAACACCATATATTTT
TRBV5-6	TRBJ2-7	TRBD2	-	CASSLLAGGAYEQYF	TGTGCCAGCAGCCTGTTGGCGGGAGGGGCTTACGAGCAGTACTTC
TRBV6-4	TRBJ2-2	TRBD2	few	CASSVLAENTGELFF	TGTGCCAGCAGTGTGCTAGCGGAGAACACCGGGGAGCTGTTTTTT
TRBV4-2	TRBJ2-5	TRBD2	once	CASSQDLAASGGHGETQYF	TGTGCCAGCAGCCAAGATCTGGCCGCTAGCGGGGGGCACGGGGAGACCCAGTACTTC
TRBV7-6	TRBJ1-1	TRBD1	-	CASSPGQGRYTEAFF	TGTGCCAGCAGCCCAGGACAGGGGCGTTACACTGAAGCTTTCTTT
TRBV18	TRBJ2-1	TRBD2	-	CASSLTTSGIPNEQFF	TGTGCCAGCTCACTGACGACTAGCGGGATCCCGAATGAGCAGTTCTTC
TRBV7-2	TRBJ2-3	TRBD1	-	CASNQQDRSDTQYF	TGTGCCAGCAATCAACAGGACAGGTCAGATACGCAGTATTTT
TRBV5-1	TRBJ2-1	-	-	CASSSQDYNEQFF	TGCGCCAGCAGCTCACAGGACTACAATGAGCAGTTCTTC
TRBV18	TRBJ2-5	-	-	CASSPNPGNQETQYF	TGTGCCAGCTCTCCAAACCCAGGGAATCAAGAGACCCAGTACTTC
TRBV27	TRBJ2-1	TRBD2	-	CASSLIGTSGYNEQFF	TGTGCCAGCAGTCTGATCGGGACTAGCGGTTACAATGAGCAGTTCTTC
TRBV27	TRBJ1-1	-	-	CVTRGSSVLAAFF	TGTGTCACCCGGGGCTCTTCCGTGCTAGCGGCTTTCTTT
TRBV4-1	TRBJ2-2	-	-	CASSLRQDNGELFF	TGCGCCAGCAGCCTCCGACAGGATAACGGGGAGCTGTTTTTT
TRBV6-7	TRBJ1-4	-	-	CASGEGGYTPNEKLFF	TGTGCCTCAGGGGAAGGTGGTTATACCCCTAATGAAAAACTGTTTTTT
TRBV25-1	TRBJ1-1	TRBD1	-	CASHRGNTEAFF	TGTGCCAGCCACAGGGGGAACACTGAAGCTTTCTTT
TRBV20-1	TRBJ2-5	TRBD2	-	CSAYGGAQYF	TGCAGTGCCTATGGGGGGGCCCAGTACTTC
TRBV29-1	TRBJ1-2	-	-	CSVERPEGGYTF	TGCAGCGTTGAACGACCGGAGGGTGGCTACACCTTC
TRBV10-3	TRBJ2-1	TRBD2	-	CAISGLAGGYSYNEQFF	TGTGCCATCAGTGGGCTAGCGGGGGGATACTCCTACAATGAGCAGTTCTTC
TRBV4-1	TRBJ2-7	-	-	CASSQDRRGAPTYEQYF	TGCGCCAGCAGCCAAGATCGCCGGGGGGCCCCAACCTACGAGCAGTACTTC
TRBV25-1	TRBJ1-5	-	once	CASSTTGRNQPQHF	TGTGCCAGCAGTACAACAGGTCGCAATCAGCCCCAGCATTTT
TRBV7-2	TRBJ2-1	TRBD1	-	CASSSGQGTGEQFF	TGTGCCAGCAGCTCGGGACAGGGCACCGGTGAGCAGTTCTTC
TRBV14	TRBJ1-1	-	-	CASGAGLNTEAFF	TGTGCCAGCGGGGCGGGGCTGAACACTGAAGCTTTCTTT
TRBV7-7	TRBJ1-4	-	-	CASTPPLGGVGEKLFF	TGTGCTAGCACACCACCTTTGGGAGGGGTAGGTGAAAAACTGTTTTTT
TRBV7-8	TRBJ2-2	-	-	CASSLGSGELFF	TGTGCCAGCAGCTTAGGGAGCGGGGAGCTGTTTTTT
TRBV25-1	TRBJ1-6	-	-	CASSEYVDRESPLHF	TGTGCCAGCAGTGAATATGTGGATCGGGAATCACCCCTCCACTTT
TRBV6-1	TRBJ1-2	-	-	CASREPLGYYGYTF	TGTGCCAGCAGGGAACCACTAGGGTACTATGGCTACACCTTC
TRBV5-6	TRBJ2-2	-	once	CASSLDGTGELFF	TGTGCCAGCAGCTTGGACGGGACCGGGGAGCTGTTTTTT